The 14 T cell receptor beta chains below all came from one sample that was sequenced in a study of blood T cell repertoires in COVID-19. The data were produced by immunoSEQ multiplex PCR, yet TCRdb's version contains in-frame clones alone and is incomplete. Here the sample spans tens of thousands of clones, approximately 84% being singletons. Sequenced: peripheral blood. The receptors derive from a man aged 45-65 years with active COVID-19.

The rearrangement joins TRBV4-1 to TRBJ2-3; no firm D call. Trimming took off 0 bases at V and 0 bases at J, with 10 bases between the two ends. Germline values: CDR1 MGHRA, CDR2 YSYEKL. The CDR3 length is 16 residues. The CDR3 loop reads CASSQEHYPSTDTQYF. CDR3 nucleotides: TGCGCCAGCAGCCAAGAGCACTATCCTAGCACAGATACGCAGTATTTT.

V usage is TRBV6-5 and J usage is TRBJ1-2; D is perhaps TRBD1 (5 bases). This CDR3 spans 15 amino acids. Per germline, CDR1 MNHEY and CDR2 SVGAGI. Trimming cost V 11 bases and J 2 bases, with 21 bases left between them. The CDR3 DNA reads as TGTGCCGCCGACAGTGGGGGGTCACCGAACTATGGCTACACCTTC. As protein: CAADSGGSPNYGYTF.

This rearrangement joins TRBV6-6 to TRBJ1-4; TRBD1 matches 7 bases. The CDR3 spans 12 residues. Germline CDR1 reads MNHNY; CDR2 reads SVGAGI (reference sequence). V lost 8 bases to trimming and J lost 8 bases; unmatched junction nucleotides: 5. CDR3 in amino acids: CASGAGGEKLFF. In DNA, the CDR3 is TGTGCCAGCGGGGCAGGGGGGGAAAAACTGTTTTTT.

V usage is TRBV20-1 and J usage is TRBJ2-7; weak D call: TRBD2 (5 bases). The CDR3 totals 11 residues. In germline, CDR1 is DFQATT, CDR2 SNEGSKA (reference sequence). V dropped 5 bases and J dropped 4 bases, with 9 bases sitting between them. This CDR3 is CSAPGDYEQYF. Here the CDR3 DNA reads TGCAGTGCTCCCGGGGATTACGAGCAGTACTTC.

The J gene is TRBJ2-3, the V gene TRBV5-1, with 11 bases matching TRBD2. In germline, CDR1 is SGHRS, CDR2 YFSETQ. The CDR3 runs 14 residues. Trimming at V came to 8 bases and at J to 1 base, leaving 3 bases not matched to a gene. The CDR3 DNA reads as TGCGCCAGTAGGACTAGCGGGCGCACAGATACGCAGTATTTT. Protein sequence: CASRTSGRTDTQYF.

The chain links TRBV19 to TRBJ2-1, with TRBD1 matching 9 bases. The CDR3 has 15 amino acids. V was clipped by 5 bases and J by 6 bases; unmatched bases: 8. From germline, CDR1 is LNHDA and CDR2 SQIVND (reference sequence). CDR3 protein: CASSLSGQGGNEQFF. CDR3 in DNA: TGTGCCAGTAGTCTATCGGGACAGGGTGGCAATGAGCAGTTCTTC.

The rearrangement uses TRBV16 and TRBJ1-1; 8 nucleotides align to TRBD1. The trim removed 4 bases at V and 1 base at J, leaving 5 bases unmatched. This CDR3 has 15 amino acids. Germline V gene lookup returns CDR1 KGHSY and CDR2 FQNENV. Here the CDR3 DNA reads TGTGCCAGCAGCCCTTCCGGGACAGGGAACACTGAAGCTTTCTTT. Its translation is CASSPSGTGNTEAFF.

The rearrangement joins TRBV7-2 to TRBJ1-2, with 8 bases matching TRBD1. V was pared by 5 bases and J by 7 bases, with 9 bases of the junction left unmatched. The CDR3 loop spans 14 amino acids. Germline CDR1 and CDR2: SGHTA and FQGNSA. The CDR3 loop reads CASSEGQARGGYTF. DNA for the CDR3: TGTGCCAGCAGCGAGGGACAGGCCCGGGGTGGCTACACCTTC.

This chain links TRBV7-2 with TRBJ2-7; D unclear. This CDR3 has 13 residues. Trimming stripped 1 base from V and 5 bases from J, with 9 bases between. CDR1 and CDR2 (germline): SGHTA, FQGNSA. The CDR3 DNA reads TGTGCCAGCAGCTTAGGGTCAGTGGACGAGCAGTACTTC. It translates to CASSLGSVDEQYF.

Written as DNA, the CDR3 is TGCGCCAGCAGTCAATTCTACGGGGTTATGCCCTATAATTCACCCCTCCACTTT. As protein: CASSQFYGVMPYNSPLHF. The genes are TRBV23-1 and TRBJ1-6; D remains ambiguous. TRBV23-1 is labeled an ORF, and its function is uncertain. V was cut by 1 base and J by 2 bases, with 15 bases left in between. The CDR3 is 18 amino acids.

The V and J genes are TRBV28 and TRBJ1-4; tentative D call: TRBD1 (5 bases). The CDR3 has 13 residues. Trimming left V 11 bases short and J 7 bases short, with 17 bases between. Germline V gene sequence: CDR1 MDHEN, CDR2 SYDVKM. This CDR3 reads CACGGGIGEKLFF. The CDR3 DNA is TGTGCCTGCGGCGGGGGGATCGGTGAAAAACTGTTTTTT.

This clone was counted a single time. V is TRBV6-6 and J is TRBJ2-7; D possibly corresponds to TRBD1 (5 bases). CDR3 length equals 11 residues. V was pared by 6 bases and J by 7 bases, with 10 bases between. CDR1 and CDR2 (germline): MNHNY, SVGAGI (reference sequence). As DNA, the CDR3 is TGTGCCAGCAGCCCAGGGCGGGAGCAGTACTTC. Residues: CASSPGREQYF.

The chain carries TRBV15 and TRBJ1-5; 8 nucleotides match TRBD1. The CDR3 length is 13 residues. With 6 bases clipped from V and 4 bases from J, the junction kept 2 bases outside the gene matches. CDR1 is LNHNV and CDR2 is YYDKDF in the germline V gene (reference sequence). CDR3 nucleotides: TGTGCCACCAGGGGACAGGTGAATCAGCCCCAGCATTTT. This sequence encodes CATRGQVNQPQHF.

DNA of the CDR3: TGTGCCAGCAGTTACGACAGGCTTCAGCCCCAGCATTTT. Translating it yields CASSYDRLQPQHF. The chain links TRBV6-5 to TRBJ1-5; tentative D call: TRBD1 (6 bases). CDR1 is MNHEY, CDR2 SVGAGI, per germline. The CDR3 totals 13 residues. The V end was cut by 2 bases, the J end by 6 bases, with 8 bases between.